These T cell receptor beta chains were read from a single sample in a study of T cells after posttransplantation cyclophosphamide. The method was immunoSEQ multiplex PCR; TCRdb's version includes in-frame clones alone and lacks a portion of them. This table has 35,000 to 45,000 clones, approximately 78% appearing once. Sequenced material: CD4+ T cells sorted from blood, taken around 2,000 days after a stem cell transplant with posttransplant cyclophosphamide. Receptors were obtained from a female patient between 40 and 55 years old who received an allogeneic stem cell transplant from a related donor, was CMV-positive, and had no GVHD. Some T cells could come from the graft donor. CDR3s include the opening cysteine and the closing phenylalanine or tryptophan. A D gene is named only where the DNA matches it firmly. Size values are once, few and many counts, or a class for expanded clones, and some rows have none.

len	j_gene	abundance	d_gene	v_gene	CDR3aa	CDR3nt
15	TRBJ2-1	once	TRBD2	TRBV11-2	CASSPTRGTYNEQFF	TGTGCCAGCAGCCCAACGCGGGGGACCTACAATGAGCAGTTCTTC
10	TRBJ1-4	few	.	TRBV25-1	CASRAEKLFF	TGTGCCAGCAGGGCTGAAAAACTGTTTTTT
15	TRBJ1-6	.	.	TRBV7-6	CASSLEGGIGSPLHF	TGTGCCAGCAGCCTAGAGGGAGGGATCGGTTCACCCCTCCACTTT
14	TRBJ2-1	.	TRBD1	TRBV2	CASRGDSSYNEQFF	TGTGCCAGCAGAGGGGACAGCTCCTACAATGAGCAGTTCTTC
13	TRBJ1-2	.	.	TRBV28	CASREQVAGGYTF	TGTGCCAGCAGGGAACAGGTAGCGGGGGGCTACACCTTC
12	TRBJ2-7	.	.	TRBV6-1	CASSDRDYEQYF	TGTGCCAGCAGTGACAGGGACTACGAGCAGTACTTC
14	TRBJ1-2	.	.	TRBV5-6	CASSTDWGRFGYTF	TGTGCCAGCAGCACCGACTGGGGGCGCTTCGGCTACACCTTC
16	TRBJ1-1	.	.	TRBV19	CASSMPDKVGPMGAFF	TGTGCCAGTAGTATGCCCGACAAAGTGGGGCCTATGGGAGCTTTCTTT
16	TRBJ2-3	.	TRBD2	TRBV9	CASSVVAGGAARTQYF	TGTGCCAGCAGCGTAGTGGCGGGGGGGGCGGCGCGTACGCAGTATTTT
13	TRBJ2-7	.	TRBD1	TRBV6-1	CASSIGQAYEQYF	TGTGCCAGCAGTATCGGACAGGCCTACGAGCAGTACTTC
15	TRBJ1-1	.	TRBD1	TRBV5-1	CASSARTGGITEAFF	TGCGCCAGCAGCGCCCGGACAGGGGGGATTACTGAAGCTTTCTTT
16	TRBJ1-4	.	TRBD1	TRBV18	CASSPRGTQGREKLFF	TGTGCCAGCTCACCACGGGGAACACAGGGGCGTGAAAAACTGTTTTTT
13	TRBJ1-2	.	.	TRBV5-1	CASSSGRDYGYTF	TGCGCCAGCAGCTCCGGCAGGGACTATGGCTACACCTTC
18	TRBJ2-3	.	TRBD2	TRBV11-3	CASSLGTLAGSITDTQYF	TGTGCCAGCAGCTTAGGAACCCTAGCGGGGTCTATCACAGATACGCAGTATTTT
13	TRBJ2-3	.	.	TRBV18	CASQARGTDTQYF	TGTGCCAGCCAGGCCCGGGGAACAGATACGCAGTATTTT
11	TRBJ2-5	once	.	TRBV6-5	CASSHLETQYF	TGTGCCAGCAGCCACTTAGAGACCCAGTACTTC
17	TRBJ2-2	.	TRBD2	TRBV7-3	CASSLLAGGINTGELFF	TGTGCCAGCAGCTTACTAGCGGGGGGGATAAACACCGGGGAGCTGTTTTTT
13	TRBJ2-1	.	TRBD1	TRBV29-1	CSSRQGRSYEQFF	TGCAGCTCCAGACAGGGTAGAAGCTATGAGCAGTTCTTC
14	TRBJ2-3	once	.	TRBV9	CASSVDSGKDTQYF	TGTGCCAGCAGCGTAGATTCAGGGAAAGATACGCAGTATTTT
12	TRBJ1-4	.	TRBD1	TRBV29-1	CSARTGFEKLFF	TGCAGCGCCCGGACAGGGTTTGAAAAACTGTTTTTT
15	TRBJ2-7	.	TRBD2	TRBV7-3	CASSSKAGGPYEQYF	TGTGCCAGCAGCTCCAAAGCGGGGGGGCCGTACGAGCAGTACTTC
16	TRBJ1-2	few	.	TRBV5-4	CASSPRQYPTNYGYTF	TGTGCCAGCAGCCCTAGACAGTACCCTACTAACTATGGCTACACCTTC
18	TRBJ2-1	.	TRBD2	TRBV7-2	CASSLAGAGGSFLGGQFF	TGTGCCAGCAGCTTAGCTGGAGCGGGGGGGAGTTTCCTAGGGGGGCAGTTCTTC
16	TRBJ2-1	.	.	TRBV9	CASSVGGVSSYNEQFF	TGTGCCAGCAGCGTAGGGGGGGTCAGCTCCTACAATGAGCAGTTCTTC
15	TRBJ2-7	.	.	TRBV7-6	CASSLLSGGSYEQYF	TGTGCCAGCAGCCTCTTATCCGGGGGAAGCTACGAGCAGTACTTC
16	TRBJ2-3	.	TRBD2	TRBV29-1	CSVGRGGLEGTDTQYF	TGCAGCGTTGGGCGGGGGGGACTCGAAGGCACAGATACGCAGTATTTT
12	TRBJ1-2	.	.	TRBV5-4	CASRGTSYGYTF	TGTGCCAGCCGTGGGACAAGTTATGGCTACACCTTC
15	TRBJ1-2	.	TRBD1	TRBV6-6	CASSHLTGASYGYTF	TGTGCCAGCAGCCACCTGACAGGGGCAAGCTATGGCTACACCTTC
15	TRBJ2-5	once	TRBD1	TRBV2	CASSGDRGLGETQYF	TGTGCCAGCAGTGGGGACAGGGGGCTTGGAGAGACCCAGTACTTC
16	TRBJ2-5	.	TRBD2	TRBV4-1	CASSHVSGGAGETQYF	TGCGCCAGCAGCCACGTTAGCGGGGGGGCCGGAGAGACCCAGTACTTC
14	TRBJ2-1	.	TRBD1	TRBV7-9	CASTGQGARNEQFF	TGTGCCAGCACGGGACAGGGGGCTAGGAATGAGCAGTTCTTC
12	TRBJ2-1	.	.	TRBV6-1	CASRELQPEQFF	TGTGCCAGCAGAGAATTACAGCCCGAGCAGTTCTTC